This is a list of T cell receptor beta chains from one sample in a study of blood T cell repertoires in COVID-19. Clones were read by immunoSEQ multiplex PCR, and TCRdb kept only the in-frame ones, dropping some. The sample has some 460,000 clones; 87% are singletons. Source material: PBMCs or T cells enriched from blood (not recorded which). The receptors were gathered from a woman under 30 who had recovered from COVID-19. The CDR3 runs from the conserved cysteine through the conserved F or W. A D gene is named only where the DNA matches it firmly. The size field is filled for only some rows; it gives once, few, many or a size class.

TRBJ1-1 NA TRBV5-6 TRBD1 TGTGCCAGCAGCCCGTCTGGACAGGGGGGTACTGAAGCTTTCTTT CASSPSGQGGTEAFF
TRBJ2-2 NA TRBV6-5 NA TGTGCCAGCATCCGGGGTTTGACCGGGGAGCTGTTTTTT CASIRGLTGELFF
TRBJ1-2 few TRBV6-5 TRBD1 TGTGCCATCAGACAGGGTGGGGATTATGGCTACACCTTC CAIRQGGDYGYTF
TRBJ1-5 NA TRBV5-4 TRBD1 TGTGCCAGCAGCTTTATGGGACAGGGGGGGAATCAGCCCCAGCATTTT CASSFMGQGGNQPQHF
TRBJ1-1 many TRBV5-4 NA TGTGCCAGCAGCTCCGTCGGGATCAACACTGAAGCTTTCTTT CASSSVGINTEAFF
TRBJ2-7 NA TRBV28 TRBD2 TGTGCCAGCAAGGGCGGGGGAGCGGGCGATTACGAGCAGTACTTC CASKGGGAGDYEQYF
TRBJ2-2 NA TRBV5-6 NA TGTGCCAGCAATCAGGTTGTAGAAACCGGGGAGCTGTTTTTT CASNQVVETGELFF
TRBJ1-1 NA TRBV9 NA TGTGCCAGCAGCGTAGGCACATCGACAGGGAACACTGAAGCTTTCTTT CASSVGTSTGNTEAFF
TRBJ1-6 NA TRBV4-1 TRBD1 TGCGCCAGCAGCCAGTGGACAGGAGGGGATAATTCACCCCTCCACTTT CASSQWTGGDNSPLHF
TRBJ1-4 NA TRBV5-6 TRBD1 TGTGCCAGCAGCTTCCGGGACAGGGGGTTCGATAATGAAAAACTGTTTTTT CASSFRDRGFDNEKLFF
TRBJ1-3 NA TRBV11-2 NA TGTGCCAGCAGCTTAGATTCCCCCCGCTCTGGAAACACCATATATTTT CASSLDSPRSGNTIYF
TRBJ2-2 NA TRBV6-5 NA TGTGCCAGCCTTGGGAGGCCTAACGGCGGGGAGCTGTTTTTT CASLGRPNGGELFF
TRBJ1-4 once TRBV11-3 NA TGTGCCAGCAGCGAGACCTGGGGGGATGAAAAACTGTTTTTT CASSETWGDEKLFF
TRBJ1-4 once TRBV3-1/TRBV3-2 NA TGTGCCAGCAGCCAAGGAGGTCAGGGGTTCGGAAAACTGTTTTTT CASSQGGQGFGKLFF
TRBJ1-2 NA TRBV6-6 TRBD1 TGTGCCAGCAGTCAGTCGGATACTAGGGGGCTTGGGTATGGCTACACCTTC CASSQSDTRGLGYGYTF
TRBJ2-2 NA TRBV15 NA TGTGCCACCAGCAGAGATACTCGGGGGAACACCGGGGAGCTGTTTTTT CATSRDTRGNTGELFF
TRBJ2-3 NA TRBV9 NA TGTGCCAGCAGTCGTAGGGGATTCGGTACAGATACGCAGTATTTT CASSRRGFGTDTQYF
TRBJ2-5 NA TRBV12-3/TRBV12-4 NA TGTGCCAGCAGTCCGTACGGGGAGACCCAGTACTTC CASSPYGETQYF
TRBJ1-4 NA TRBV27 NA TGTGCCAGCAGCCGCCGGGAACCTCTAGATGAAAAACTGTTTTTT CASSRREPLDEKLFF
TRBJ1-4 NA TRBV5-1 NA TGCGCCAGCAGCTTGGAGGGATGGGGGGCTAATGAAAAACTGTTTTTT CASSLEGWGANEKLFF
TRBJ1-2 NA TRBV5-5 NA TGTGCCAGCAGCTCCCCTACAGGGAACTATGGCTACACCTTC CASSSPTGNYGYTF
TRBJ1-4 NA TRBV6-5 NA TGTGCCAGCAGTCCCTCTGGCCGTCCCGGGGAACTGTTTTTT CASSPSGRPGELFF
TRBJ2-7 NA TRBV2 TRBD2 TGTGCCAGCAAGCCCGGGACTAGCGGTGGTTACGAGCAGTACTTC CASKPGTSGGYEQYF
TRBJ2-5 NA TRBV2 TRBD2 TGTGCCAGCAGTGAAGCGCTTCGGCTAGCGGGGGGGCCACAAGAGACCCAGTACTTC CASSEALRLAGGPQETQYF
TRBJ2-3 NA TRBV19 TRBD1 TGTGCCAGTAGTACTTTAACAGGGGGCGCAGATACGCAGTATTTT CASSTLTGGADTQYF
TRBJ2-3 NA TRBV4-1 NA TGCGCCAGCAGCCAAGATCAGTGGGGCGGTGATACGCAGTATTTT CASSQDQWGGDTQYF
TRBJ2-3 NA TRBV19 NA TGTGCCAGTAGTATCAGTGTCACAGATACGCAGTATTTT CASSISVTDTQYF
TRBJ1-4 once TRBV19 NA TGTGCCAGTAGTATCGATGGGGGCAGCGATGAAAAACTGTTTTTT CASSIDGGSDEKLFF
TRBJ2-7 NA TRBV7-3 TRBD1 TGTGCCAGCAGCGGGGACCGGGACAGGAGAACCTACGAGCAGTACTTC CASSGDRDRRTYEQYF
TRBJ1-5 NA TRBV21-1 NA TGTGCCAGCAGCAAAACCCCTCGGCCCGTGACAGGACCTAATCAGCCCCAGCATTTT CASSKTPRPVTGPNQPQHF
TRBJ1-4 NA TRBV28 NA TGTGCCAGCAGTTTACGGGGGACTAATGAAAAACTGTTTTTT CASSLRGTNEKLFF
TRBJ2-7 NA TRBV9 NA TGTGCCAGCAGCGTAGATCCGGGGTTCAACGAGCAGTACTTC CASSVDPGFNEQYF
TRBJ1-2 NA TRBV4-1 TRBD1 TGCGCCAGCAGCCATCCAGGAGGGGGCAACTATGGCTACACCTTC CASSHPGGGNYGYTF
TRBJ1-2 once TRBV6-1 NA TGTGCCAGCAGTGAAGCGTGGGGGCTTAACTATGGCTACACCTTC CASSEAWGLNYGYTF
TRBJ1-2 NA TRBV7-2 TRBD1 TGTGCCAGCAGCCCAACGGCAGGGGGCTATGGCTACACCTTC CASSPTAGGYGYTF
TRBJ2-5 NA TRBV7-2 TRBD2 TGTGCCAGCAGCTTTTACAGCGGGGGGGAATTAGGAGAGACCCAGTACTTC CASSFYSGGELGETQYF
TRBJ2-7 NA TRBV5-5 TRBD1 TGTGCCAGCAGCTCTTACAGGGGGCTGGAGCAGTACTTC CASSSYRGLEQYF
TRBJ1-2 NA TRBV5-6 NA TGTGCCAGCAGCTACGGAGGGAGCTATGGCTACACCTTC CASSYGGSYGYTF
TRBJ1-2 NA TRBV5-6 NA TGTGCCAGCAGCTCACCACTTTATGGCTACACCTTC CASSSPLYGYTF
TRBJ2-7 NA TRBV9 NA TGTGCCAGCAGCCCCCGGGGAGCCTACGAGCAGTACTTC CASSPRGAYEQYF
TRBJ1-1 NA TRBV6-1 NA TGTGCCAGCAGTGGGGGGGTCATTTTGAAGGGACGACAGAACACTGAAGCTTTCTTT CASSGGVILKGRQNTEAFF
TRBJ2-7 NA TRBV30 TRBD1 TGTGCCTGGAGCACACAAAGGACAGGGGGCCCGCAGTACTTC CAWSTQRTGGPQYF
TRBJ2-2 few TRBV10-3 NA TGTGCCATCAGCACGGGGAGCGGGGAGCTGTTTTTT CAISTGSGELFF
TRBJ2-1 NA TRBV3-1/TRBV3-2 TRBD2 TGTGCCAGCAGCCCCTTTAGCGGGACCTCCTACAATGAGCAGTTCTTC CASSPFSGTSYNEQFF
TRBJ1-4 once TRBV3-1/TRBV3-2 NA TGTGCCAGCAGCCAAGAAGGGGCAACTAATGAAAAACTGTTTTTT CASSQEGATNEKLFF